The source of this T cell receptor (beta chain) is a study of T-cell reconstitution after alpha-beta-depleted transplantation in children. For TCRbeta, the library was prepared with unique molecular identifiers. TCRdb used MiXCR to reprocess the PCR reads, holding one entry per CDR3 protein. The data show about 230,000 distinct CDR3 sequences, more than 7.5% seen once. This clonotype was detected many times. The sequence derives from a human donor who donated a stem cell graft to a child with SCID. Here the sequenced sample was PBMCs from the stem cell graft donor, taken from the stem cell graft.

The CDR3 sequence is CSAIRAQVGTGELFF. The CDR3, as DNA: TGCAGTGCTATCCGCGCTCAAGTAGGAACCGGGGAGCTGTTTTTT. The chain carries TRBV20-1 and TRBJ2-2, with D unresolved. The CDR3 is made up of 15 amino acids. CDR1 is DFQATT and CDR2 is SNEGSKA in the germline V gene (reference sequence). V was shortened by 4 bases and J by 5 bases, with 17 bases between the two germline ends.